This T cell receptor beta chain was recovered during a study of early T cells in non-severe SARS-CoV-2 infection. Study at large: Sequencing targeted bulk RNA from unsorted whole blood, leaving chains unpaired.

This clonotype was recorded a few times. What it binds is unknown. Individual cDNA molecules were tagged with unique molecular identifiers. TCRdb used MiXCR to reprocess the 5' RACE reads, holding one entry per CDR3 protein. The sample has about 83,000 distinct CDR3 sequences, more than 13% seen once. Study-wide results and caveats: Lookups in VDJdb leaned toward anti-spike CD8 responses and missed private and CD4 specificities.

The sample was whole blood. This receptor was identified in an adult who was a healthcare worker with PCR-confirmed SARS-CoV-2 infection or an uninfected control (not recorded which).

CDR3 protein: CASSPSGRATDTQYF. CDR3 nucleotides: TGTGCCAGCAGCCCTAGCGGGAGGGCCACAGATACGCAGTATTTT. The chain uses TRBV12-3 or TRBV12-4 and TRBJ2-3; 12 bases align to TRBD2. The ends lost 6 bases at V and 2 bases at J; junction bases unmatched: 3. The CDR3 totals 15 residues.